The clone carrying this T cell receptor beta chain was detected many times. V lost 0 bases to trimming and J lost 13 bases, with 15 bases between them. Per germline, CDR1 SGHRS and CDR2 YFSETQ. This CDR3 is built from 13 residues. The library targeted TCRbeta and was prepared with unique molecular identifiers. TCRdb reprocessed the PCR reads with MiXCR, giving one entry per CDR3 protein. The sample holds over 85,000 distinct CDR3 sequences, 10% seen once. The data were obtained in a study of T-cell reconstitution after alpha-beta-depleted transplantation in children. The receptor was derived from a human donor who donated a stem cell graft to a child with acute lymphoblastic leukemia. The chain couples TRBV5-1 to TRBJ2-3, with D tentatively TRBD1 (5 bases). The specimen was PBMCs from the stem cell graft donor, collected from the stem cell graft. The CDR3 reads CASSLDGRAREYF. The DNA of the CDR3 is TGCGCCAGCAGCTTGGATGGTAGGGCCAGGGAGTATTTT.